This passage covers 20 T cell receptor beta chains from one sample sequenced in a study of T cell responses to AZD1222 COVID-19 vaccine. This table comes from immunoSEQ multiplex PCR, and its TCRdb copy is limited to in-frame clones, with some not included. Of more than 85,000 clones in the sample, 88% are singletons; the top ten hold 16%. The sample in question was peripheral blood, obtained on day 0 of AZD1222 vaccination. These TCRs come from an adult in good health.

Here the CDR3 reads CASSFPRTVRTDTQYF. The CDR3 DNA is TGTGCCAGCAGTTTTCCCCGGACAGTTCGCACAGATACGCAGTATTTT. This rearrangement joins TRBV28 to TRBJ2-3; D is possibly TRBD1 (6 bases). Germline CDR1 reads MDHEN; CDR2 reads SYDVKM. This CDR3 spans 16 amino acids. Trimming took off 3 bases at V and 1 base at J, with 14 bases between the two ends.

The chain joins TRBV18 to TRBJ2-1; a weak D match, TRBD2 (6 bases). Germline CDR1 is KGHSH and CDR2 is LQKENI. CDR3 length equals 14 residues. V gave up 6 bases and J gave up 6 bases, with 15 bases separating them. The CDR3 coding sequence is TGTGCCAGCTCTCGGGGGAAGGATGGCAATGAGCAGTTCTTC. Translation: CASSRGKDGNEQFF.

The chain joins TRBV2 to TRBJ1-3; no firm D call. The V and J ends lost 2 bases and 7 bases respectively, with 6 bases between them. CDR3 size: 12 residues. Germline-derived CDR1 and CDR2 are SNHLY and FYNNEI. For the CDR3, the DNA is TGTGCCAGCAGTGAAATAGGTAACACCATATATTTT. Translated, it gives CASSEIGNTIYF.

The chain has TRBV6-5 and TRBJ1-2; D possibly corresponds to TRBD1 (5 bases). Germline CDR1 reads MNHEY; CDR2 reads SVGAGI. The CDR3 consists of 14 residues. The V gene lost 6 bases and the J gene lost 4 bases, with 15 bases spanning the gap. CDR3 in amino acids: CASSLLAQGYGYTF. CDR3 bases: TGTGCCAGCAGCCTCCTGGCGCAGGGCTATGGCTACACCTTC.

The V and J genes are TRBV3-1 (or the pseudogene TRBV3-2) and TRBJ1-3; the D gene is possibly TRBD1 (5 bases). V was clipped by 4 bases and J by 0 bases, with 13 bases between them. There are 16 residues in the CDR3. In germline, CDR1 is LGHDT, CDR2 YNNKEL (reference sequence). The CDR3 DNA reads as TGTGCCAGCAGCCGGGTCGGGGGATACTCTGGAAACACCATATATTTT. Its protein product is CASSRVGGYSGNTIYF.

The rearrangement uses TRBV19 and TRBJ1-2; 9 nucleotides match TRBD1. The germline gives CDR1 LNHDA, CDR2 SQIVND (reference sequence). The CDR3 runs 15 residues. The trim removed 2 bases at V and 4 bases at J, leaving 5 bases unmatched. Here the CDR3 reads CASSINRGRGYGYTF. CDR3 DNA: TGTGCCAGTAGTATAAACAGGGGGCGCGGCTATGGCTACACCTTC. Filled out from reference TRBV19 and TRBJ1-2, the complete variable domain reads DGGITQSPKYLFRKEGQNVTLSCEQNLNHDAMYWYRQDPGQGLRLIYYSQIVNDFQKGDIAEGYSVSREKKESFPLTVTSAQKNPTAFYLCASSINRGRGYGYTFGSGTRLTVV.

V gene TRBV11-1 combines with J gene TRBJ2-7; D call uncertain. This CDR3 contains 14 residues. V dropped 1 base and J dropped 3 bases, with 10 bases sitting between them. Germline V lookup: CDR1 SGHAT, CDR2 FQDESV (reference sequence). The CDR3 here is CASSLVSRNYEQYF. The CDR3 coding sequence is TGTGCCAGCAGCTTAGTAAGCAGGAACTACGAGCAGTACTTC.

The gene calls are TRBV19 and TRBJ2-1; no clear D. CDR1 LNHDA and CDR2 SQIVND come from the germline V gene (reference sequence). The CDR3 totals 11 residues. V lost 5 bases and J lost 6, with 5 bases in between. The CDR3 DNA reads TGTGCCAGTAGTTTGTCCAATGAGCAGTTCTTC. Translated: CASSLSNEQFF.

The chain employs TRBV9 and TRBJ2-3; 8 positions agree with TRBD2. Germline V CDR1 and CDR2: SGDLS, YYNGEE. The trim removed 4 bases at V and 5 bases at J, leaving 12 bases unmatched. The CDR3 runs 16 residues. CDR3 bases: TGTGCCAGCAGCCAAAGCGCAGCGGGAGTAATAGATACGCAGTATTTT. Amino acid sequence: CASSQSAAGVIDTQYF.

V usage is TRBV5-6 and J usage is TRBJ2-4; D is unresolved. The germline V gene encodes CDR1 SGHDT and CDR2 YYEEEE. V dropped 0 bases and J dropped 5 bases, with 6 bases sitting between them. The CDR3 totals 13 residues. The CDR3 here is CASSLVSENIQYF. DNA for the CDR3: TGTGCCAGCAGCTTGGTGTCGGAAAACATTCAGTACTTC.

This chain connects TRBV6-5 to TRBJ1-3, with D unresolved. There are 14 residues in the CDR3. Germline V gene lookup returns CDR1 MNHEY and CDR2 SVGAGI. Trimming cost V 8 bases and J 0 bases, with 11 bases left between them. The CDR3, as DNA: TGTGCCAGCTGTAGGTCTCGCTCTGGAAACACCATATATTTT. The encoded protein is CASCRSRSGNTIYF.

This chain links TRBV3-1 (or the pseudogene TRBV3-2) with TRBJ2-3; no definite D call. V was shortened by 2 bases and J by 1 base, with 13 bases between the two germline ends. Germline loops: CDR1 LGHDT, CDR2 YNNKEL (reference sequence). The CDR3 sequence is 16 residues long. This CDR3 is CASSQPTIRGTDTQYF. The CDR3 coding sequence is TGTGCCAGCAGCCAACCCACTATAAGGGGCACAGATACGCAGTATTTT.

The genes are TRBV11-2 and TRBJ2-2; D is undetermined. CDR1 is SGHAT and CDR2 is FQNNGV in the germline V gene. The CDR3 length is 17 residues. V lost 1 base, J lost 6 bases, and 18 bases lay in between. The CDR3 DNA is TGTGCCAGCAGCTTAGGTTTGTCCGTAGAAAAGGCCGGGGAGCTGTTTTTT. Translation: CASSLGLSVEKAGELFF.

This chain connects TRBV6-5 to TRBJ1-3; unclear D gene. V lost 0 bases, J lost 0 bases, and 9 bases lay in between. The CDR3 is 16 residues long. Looked up from germline, CDR1 is MNHEY and CDR2 is SVGAGI. The CDR3: CASSYSAAHSGNTIYF. CDR3 in DNA: TGTGCCAGCAGTTACTCGGCCGCACACTCTGGAAACACCATATATTTT.

The gene calls are TRBV28 and TRBJ1-6; D is undetermined. V was trimmed by 8 bases and J by 4 bases, leaving 15 bases between them. There are 15 residues in the CDR3. Germline CDR1 reads MDHEN; CDR2 reads SYDVKM. CDR3 sequence: CASELAVSYNSPLHF. The CDR3 DNA is TGTGCCAGCGAACTAGCAGTTAGTTATAATTCACCCCTCCACTTT.

The rearrangement uses TRBV6-5 and TRBJ2-3; D remains unclear. This CDR3 contains 14 residues. Germline lookup yields CDR1 MNHEY and CDR2 SVGAGI. V lost 2 bases and J 6 bases, leaving 12 bases between the germline ends. This CDR3 reads CASSYGILTDTQYF. The CDR3 DNA reads TGTGCCAGCAGTTACGGGATTCTAACTGATACGCAGTATTTT.

The chain uses TRBV30 and TRBJ1-2; D not certain. V lost 4 bases and J 8 bases, leaving 17 bases between the germline ends. The CDR3 is 13 amino acids. Germline V gene sequence: CDR1 GTSNPN, CDR2 SVGIG (reference sequence). The CDR3 region is CAWNLQRFMGYTF. For the CDR3, the DNA is TGTGCCTGGAACTTACAGAGATTTATGGGCTACACCTTC.

This sequence joins TRBV6-5 and TRBJ1-2; D not resolved. CDR3 size: 12 residues. Trimming stripped 7 bases from V and 5 bases from J, with 11 bases between. Germline V gene lookup returns CDR1 MNHEY and CDR2 SVGAGI. CDR3 coding DNA: TGTGCCAGCACGGCAGCCCCTTATGGCTACACCTTC. This translates into CASTAAPYGYTF.

This rearrangement joins TRBV13 to TRBJ2-7; 7 positions match TRBD1. V lost 5 bases and J lost 6; bases outside the gene matches: 19. Germline CDR1 and CDR2: PRHDT and FYEKMQ (reference sequence). CDR3 length equals 17 residues. The CDR3 spells CASSENSGGALTGEQYF. The CDR3 coding sequence is TGTGCCAGCAGCGAAAACTCAGGGGGAGCGTTAACGGGCGAGCAGTACTTC.

This clone occurred once. The V gene is TRBV6-5, the J gene TRBJ2-5; 10 bases fit TRBD2. With 4 bases clipped from V and 4 bases from J, the junction kept 9 bases outside the gene matches. CDR1 is MNHEY and CDR2 is SVGAGI in the germline V gene. CDR3 size: 16 residues. The CDR3 loop is CASSSRAGGRGETQYF. Written as DNA, the CDR3 is TGTGCCAGCAGTTCTCGAGCGGGAGGGAGGGGAGAGACCCAGTACTTC.